This T cell receptor gamma chain is from a study of gamma delta lymphoproliferative disorders and STAT genes. Study as a whole: At least 50 ng of genomic DNA went into each LymphoTrack Dx TCRG Assay library.

The CDR3 contains 13 residues. The V and J ends lost 0 bases and 6 bases, in that order; junction bases with no gene match: 5. The germline V gene encodes CDR1 EGSNGY and CDR2 YDSYNSKV. Points from the study as a whole: Symptomatic patients' major clones used less common gene combinations than indolent patients'.

Genomic DNA from isolated PBMCs served as the sequencing template. For this clone: The antigen is not known.

TCRdb made new clone calls on the multiplex PCR reads using CATT. The repertoire holds some 2,600 gamma-chain clones, with roughly 19% as singletons. V and J are TRGV2 and TRGJ1 or TRGJ2. No J gene was available from TCRdb, and it was assigned here by a germline match of the DNA. The TCR comes from a human donor with gamma-delta T-cell large granular lymphocyte leukemia. The sequencing sample was made of blood. This CDR3 is CATWDGLCYKKLF. Here the CDR3 DNA reads TGTGCCACCTGGGACGGGCTCTGTTATAAGAAACTCTTT.